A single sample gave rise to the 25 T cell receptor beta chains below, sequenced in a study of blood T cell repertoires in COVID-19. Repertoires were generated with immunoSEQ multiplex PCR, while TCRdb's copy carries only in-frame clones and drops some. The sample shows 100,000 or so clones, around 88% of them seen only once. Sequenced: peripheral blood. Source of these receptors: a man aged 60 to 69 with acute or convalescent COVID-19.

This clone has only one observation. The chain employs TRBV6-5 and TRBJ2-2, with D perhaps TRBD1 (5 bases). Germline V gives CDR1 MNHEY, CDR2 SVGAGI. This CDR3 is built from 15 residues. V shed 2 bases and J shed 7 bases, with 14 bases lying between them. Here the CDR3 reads CASSYRQGILGELFF. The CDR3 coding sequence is TGTGCCAGCAGTTACAGGCAGGGAATCCTCGGGGAGCTGTTTTTT.

The CDR3 region is CASSSYGTGGTEAFF. CDR3 sequence (DNA): TGTGCCAGCTCCAGCTACGGGACAGGGGGAACTGAAGCTTTCTTT. The rearrangement links TRBV18 to TRBJ1-1; TRBD1 aligns across 11 bases. This CDR3 region has 15 residues. Germline assignment: CDR1 KGHSH and CDR2 LQKENI. V lost 6 bases, J lost 5 bases, and 8 bases stayed unmatched.

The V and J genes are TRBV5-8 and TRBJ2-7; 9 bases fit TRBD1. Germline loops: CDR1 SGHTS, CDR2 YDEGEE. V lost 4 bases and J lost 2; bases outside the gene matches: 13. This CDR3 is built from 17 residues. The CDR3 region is CASSPSSGTGTPYEQYF. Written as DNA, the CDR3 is TGTGCCAGCAGCCCATCTTCCGGGACAGGGACTCCCTACGAGCAGTACTTC.

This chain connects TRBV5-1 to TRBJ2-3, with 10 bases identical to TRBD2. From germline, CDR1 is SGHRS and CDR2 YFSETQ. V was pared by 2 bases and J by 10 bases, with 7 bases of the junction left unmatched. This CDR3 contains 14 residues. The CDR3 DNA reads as TGCGCCAGCAGCTTCGGTCTAGCGGGAGCCCCGCAGTATTTT. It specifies CASSFGLAGAPQYF.

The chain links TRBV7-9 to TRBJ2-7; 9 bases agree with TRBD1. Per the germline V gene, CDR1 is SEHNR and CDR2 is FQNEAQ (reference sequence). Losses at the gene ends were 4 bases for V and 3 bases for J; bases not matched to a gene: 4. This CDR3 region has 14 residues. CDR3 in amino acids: CASSSDRGSYEQYF. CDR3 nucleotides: TGTGCCAGCAGCTCAGACAGGGGGAGCTACGAGCAGTACTTC.

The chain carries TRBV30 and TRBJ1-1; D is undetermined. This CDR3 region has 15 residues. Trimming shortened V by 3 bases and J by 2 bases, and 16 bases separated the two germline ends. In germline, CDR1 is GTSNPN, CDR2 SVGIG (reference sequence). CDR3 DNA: TGTGCCTGGAGCGCGTCGACATACCTAAACACTGAAGCTTTCTTT. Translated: CAWSASTYLNTEAFF.

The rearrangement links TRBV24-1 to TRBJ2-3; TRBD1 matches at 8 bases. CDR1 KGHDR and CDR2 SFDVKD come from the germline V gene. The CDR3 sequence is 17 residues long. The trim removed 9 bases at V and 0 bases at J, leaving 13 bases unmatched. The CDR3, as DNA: TGTGCCACCGATAGTGGACAGGGACTTTTTAGCACAGATACGCAGTATTTT. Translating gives CATDSGQGLFSTDTQYF.

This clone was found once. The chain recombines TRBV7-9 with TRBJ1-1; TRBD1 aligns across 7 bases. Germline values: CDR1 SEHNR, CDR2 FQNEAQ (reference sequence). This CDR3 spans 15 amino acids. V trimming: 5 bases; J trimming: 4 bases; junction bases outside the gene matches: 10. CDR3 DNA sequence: TGTGCCAGCAGCGTAATGAGGGGGCAGGGCACTGAAGCTTTCTTT. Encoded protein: CASSVMRGQGTEAFF.

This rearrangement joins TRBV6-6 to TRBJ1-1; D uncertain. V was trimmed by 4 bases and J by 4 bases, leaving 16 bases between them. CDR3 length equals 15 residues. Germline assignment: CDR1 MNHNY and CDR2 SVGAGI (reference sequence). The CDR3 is CASSSTTEGSTEAFF. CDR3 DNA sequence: TGTGCCAGCAGTTCTACGACGGAAGGGAGCACTGAAGCTTTCTTT.

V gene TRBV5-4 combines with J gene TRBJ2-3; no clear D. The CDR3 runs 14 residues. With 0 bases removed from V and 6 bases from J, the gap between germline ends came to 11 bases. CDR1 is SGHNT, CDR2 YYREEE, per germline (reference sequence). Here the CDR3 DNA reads TGTGCCAGCAGCTTGGCCGTCGGGTCGGATACGCAGTATTTT. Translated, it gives CASSLAVGSDTQYF. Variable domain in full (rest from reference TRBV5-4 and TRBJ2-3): ETGVTQSPTHLIKTRGQQVTLRCSSQSGHNTVSWYQQALGQGPQFIFQYYREEENGRGNFPPRFSGLQFPNYSSELNVNALELDDSALYLCASSLAVGSDTQYFGPGTRLTVL.

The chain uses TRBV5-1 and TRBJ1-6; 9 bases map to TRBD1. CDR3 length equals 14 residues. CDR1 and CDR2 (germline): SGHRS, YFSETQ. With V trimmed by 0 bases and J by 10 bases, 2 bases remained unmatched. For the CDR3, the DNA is TGCGCCAGCAGCTTGGGGACAGGGGAATCACCCCTCCACTTT. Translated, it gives CASSLGTGESPLHF.

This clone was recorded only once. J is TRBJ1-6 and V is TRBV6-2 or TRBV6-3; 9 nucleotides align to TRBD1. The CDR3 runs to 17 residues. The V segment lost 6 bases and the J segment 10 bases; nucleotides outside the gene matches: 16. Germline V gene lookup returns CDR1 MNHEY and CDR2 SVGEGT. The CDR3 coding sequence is TGTGCCAGCAGCCCTACCCGAAGGGACAGGGCTGGATCACCCCTCCACTTT. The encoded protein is CASSPTRRDRAGSPLHF.

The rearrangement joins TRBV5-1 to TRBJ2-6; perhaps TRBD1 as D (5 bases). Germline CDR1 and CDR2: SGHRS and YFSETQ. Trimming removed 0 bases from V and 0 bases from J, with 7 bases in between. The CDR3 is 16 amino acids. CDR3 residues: CASSLGQGSGANVLTF. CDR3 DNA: TGCGCCAGCAGCTTGGGGCAGGGCTCTGGGGCCAACGTCCTGACTTTC.

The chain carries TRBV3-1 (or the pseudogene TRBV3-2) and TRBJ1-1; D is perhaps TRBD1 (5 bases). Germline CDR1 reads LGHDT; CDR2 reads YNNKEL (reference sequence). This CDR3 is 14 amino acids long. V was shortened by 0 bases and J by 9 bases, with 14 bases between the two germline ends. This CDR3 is CASSQEPGATKAFF. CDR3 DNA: TGTGCCAGCAGCCAAGAACCTGGGGCGACAAAAGCTTTCTTT.

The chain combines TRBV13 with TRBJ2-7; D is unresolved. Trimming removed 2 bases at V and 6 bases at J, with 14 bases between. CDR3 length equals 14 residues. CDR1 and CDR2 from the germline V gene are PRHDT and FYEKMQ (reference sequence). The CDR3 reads CASSLSARRPEQYF. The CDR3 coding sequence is TGTGCCAGCAGCTTATCCGCTAGGCGGCCCGAGCAGTACTTC.

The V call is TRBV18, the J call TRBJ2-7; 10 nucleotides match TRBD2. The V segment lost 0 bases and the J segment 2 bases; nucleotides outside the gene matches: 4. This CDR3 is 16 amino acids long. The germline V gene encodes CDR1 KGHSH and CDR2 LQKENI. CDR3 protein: CASSPPGSGRAYEQYF. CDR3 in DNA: TGTGCCAGCTCACCACCTGGGAGCGGGAGGGCCTACGAGCAGTACTTC.

The CDR3 nucleotides are TGTGCCAGCACCACACAGGGCCGCAATCAGCCCCAGCATTTT. Its translation: CASTTQGRNQPQHF. This chain uses TRBV2 with TRBJ1-5; a possible D gene is TRBD1 (6 bases). The germline V and J ends were trimmed by 7 bases and 2 bases, with 12 bases remaining between them. The germline V gene encodes CDR1 SNHLY and CDR2 FYNNEI. CDR3 length: 14 residues.

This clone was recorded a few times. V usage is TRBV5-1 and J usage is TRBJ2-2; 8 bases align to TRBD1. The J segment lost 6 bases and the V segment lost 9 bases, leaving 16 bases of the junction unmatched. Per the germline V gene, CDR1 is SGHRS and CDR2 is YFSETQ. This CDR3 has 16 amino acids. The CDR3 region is CATYSTGDRSSGELFF. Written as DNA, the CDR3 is TGCGCCACCTATTCGACAGGGGATCGGTCATCCGGGGAGCTGTTTTTT.

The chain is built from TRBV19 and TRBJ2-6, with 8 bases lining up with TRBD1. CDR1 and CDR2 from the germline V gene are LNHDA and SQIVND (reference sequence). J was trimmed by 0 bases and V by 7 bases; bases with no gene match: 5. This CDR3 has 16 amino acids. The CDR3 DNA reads TGTGCCAGTACCGATCAGGGGGCCTCTGGGGCCAACGTCCTGACTTTC. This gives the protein CASTDQGASGANVLTF.

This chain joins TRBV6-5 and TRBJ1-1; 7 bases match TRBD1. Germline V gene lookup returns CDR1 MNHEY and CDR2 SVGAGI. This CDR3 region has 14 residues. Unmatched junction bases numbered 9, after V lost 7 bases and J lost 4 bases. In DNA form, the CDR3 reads TGTGCCAGCACCATCGGAGGGGGCGGCACTGAAGCTTTCTTT. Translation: CASTIGGGGTEAFF.

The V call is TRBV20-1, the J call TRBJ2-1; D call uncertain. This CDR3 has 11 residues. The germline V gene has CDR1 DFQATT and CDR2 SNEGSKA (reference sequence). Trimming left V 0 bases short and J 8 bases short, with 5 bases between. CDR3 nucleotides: TGCAGTGCTAGAGACGAGGATGAGCAGTTCTTC. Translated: CSARDEDEQFF.

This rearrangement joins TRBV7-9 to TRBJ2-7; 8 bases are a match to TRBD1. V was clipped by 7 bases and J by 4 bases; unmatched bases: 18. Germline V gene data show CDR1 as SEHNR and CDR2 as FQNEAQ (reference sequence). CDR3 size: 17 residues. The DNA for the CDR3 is TGTGCCAGCATCGAAACGGGCTCGGGACAGGATTTTTACGAGCAGTACTTC. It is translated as CASIETGSGQDFYEQYF. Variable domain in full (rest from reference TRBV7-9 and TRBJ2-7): DTGVSQNPRHKITKRGQNVTFRCDPISEHNRLYWYRQTLGQGPEFLTYFQNEAQLEKSRLLSDRFSAERPKGSFSTLEIQRTEQGDSAMYLCASIETGSGQDFYEQYFGPGTRLTVT.

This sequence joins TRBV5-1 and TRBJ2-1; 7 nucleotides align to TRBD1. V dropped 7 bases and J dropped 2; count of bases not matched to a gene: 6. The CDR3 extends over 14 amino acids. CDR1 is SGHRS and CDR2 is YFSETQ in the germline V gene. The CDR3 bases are TGCGCCAGCTCCCCGACAGGGACCTACAATGAGCAGTTCTTC. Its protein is CASSPTGTYNEQFF. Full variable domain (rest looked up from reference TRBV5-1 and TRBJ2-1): KAGVTQTPRYLIKTRGQQVTLSCSPISGHRSVSWYQQTPGQGLQFLFEYFSETQRNKGNFPGRFSGRQFSNSRSEMNVSTLELGDSALYLCASSPTGTYNEQFFGPGTRLTVL.

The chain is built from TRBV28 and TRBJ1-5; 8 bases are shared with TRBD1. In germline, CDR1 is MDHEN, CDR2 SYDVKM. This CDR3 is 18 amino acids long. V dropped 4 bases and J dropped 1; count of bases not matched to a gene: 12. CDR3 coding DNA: TGTGCCAGCAGTTATGACAGGGGAGGGTATATGAGCAATCAGCCCCAGCATTTT. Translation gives CASSYDRGGYMSNQPQHF. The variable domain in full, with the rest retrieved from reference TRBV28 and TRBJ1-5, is DVKVTQSSRYLVKRTGEKVFLECVQDMDHENMFWYRQDPGLGLRLIYFSYDVKMKEKGDIPEGYSVSREKKERFSLILESASTNQTSMYLCASSYDRGGYMSNQPQHFGDGTRLSIL.

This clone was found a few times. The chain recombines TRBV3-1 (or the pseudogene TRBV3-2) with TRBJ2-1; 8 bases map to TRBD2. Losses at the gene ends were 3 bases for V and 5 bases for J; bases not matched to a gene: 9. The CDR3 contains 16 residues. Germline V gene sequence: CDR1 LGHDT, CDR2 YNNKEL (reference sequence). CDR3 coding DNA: TGTGCCAGCAGCCACGGCGCGAGCGGGGGACACAATGAGCAGTTCTTC. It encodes CASSHGASGGHNEQFF.